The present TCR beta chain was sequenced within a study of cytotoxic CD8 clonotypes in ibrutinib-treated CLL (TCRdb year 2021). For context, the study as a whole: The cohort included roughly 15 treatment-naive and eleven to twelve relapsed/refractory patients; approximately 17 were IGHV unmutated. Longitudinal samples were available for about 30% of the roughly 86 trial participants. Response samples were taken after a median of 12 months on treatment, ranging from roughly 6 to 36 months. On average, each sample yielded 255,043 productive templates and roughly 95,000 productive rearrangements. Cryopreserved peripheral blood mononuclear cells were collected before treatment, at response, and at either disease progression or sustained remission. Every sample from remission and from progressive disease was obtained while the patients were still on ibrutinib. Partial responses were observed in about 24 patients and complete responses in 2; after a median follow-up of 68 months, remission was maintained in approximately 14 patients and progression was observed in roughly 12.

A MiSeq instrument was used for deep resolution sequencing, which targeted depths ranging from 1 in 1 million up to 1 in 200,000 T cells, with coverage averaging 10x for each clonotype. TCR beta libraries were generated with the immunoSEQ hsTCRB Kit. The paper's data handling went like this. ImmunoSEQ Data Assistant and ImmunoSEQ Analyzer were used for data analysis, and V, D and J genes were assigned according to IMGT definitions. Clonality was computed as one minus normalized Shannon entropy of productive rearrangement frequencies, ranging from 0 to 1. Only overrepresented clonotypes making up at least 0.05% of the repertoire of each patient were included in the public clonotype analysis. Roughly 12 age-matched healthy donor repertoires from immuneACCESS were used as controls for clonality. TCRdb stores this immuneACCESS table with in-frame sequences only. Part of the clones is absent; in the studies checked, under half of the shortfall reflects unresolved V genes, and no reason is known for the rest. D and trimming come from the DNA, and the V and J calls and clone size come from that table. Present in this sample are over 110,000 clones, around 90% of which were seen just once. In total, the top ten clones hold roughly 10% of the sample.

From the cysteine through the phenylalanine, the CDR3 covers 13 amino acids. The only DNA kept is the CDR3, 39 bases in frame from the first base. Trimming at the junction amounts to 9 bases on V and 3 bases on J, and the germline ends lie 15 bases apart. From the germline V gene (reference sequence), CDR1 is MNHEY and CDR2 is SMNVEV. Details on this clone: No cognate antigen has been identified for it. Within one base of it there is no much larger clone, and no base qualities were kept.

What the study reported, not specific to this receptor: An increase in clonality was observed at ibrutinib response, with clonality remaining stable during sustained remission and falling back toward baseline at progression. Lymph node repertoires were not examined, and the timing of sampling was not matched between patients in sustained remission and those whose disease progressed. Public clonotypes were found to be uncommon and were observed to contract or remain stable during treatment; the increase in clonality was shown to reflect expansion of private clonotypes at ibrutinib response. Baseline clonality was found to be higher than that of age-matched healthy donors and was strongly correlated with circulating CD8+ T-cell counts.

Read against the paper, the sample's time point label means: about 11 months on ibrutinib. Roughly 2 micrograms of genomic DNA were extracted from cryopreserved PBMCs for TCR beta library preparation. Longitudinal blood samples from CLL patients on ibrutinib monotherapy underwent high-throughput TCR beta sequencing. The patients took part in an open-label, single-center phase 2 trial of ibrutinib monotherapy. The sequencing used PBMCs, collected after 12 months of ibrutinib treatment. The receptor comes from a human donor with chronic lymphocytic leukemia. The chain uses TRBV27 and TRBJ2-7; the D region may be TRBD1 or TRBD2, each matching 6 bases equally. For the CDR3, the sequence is CASWGAAFYEQYF. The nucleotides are TGTGCCAGTTGGGGGGCGGCGTTCTACGAGCAGTACTTC.